Reported below is one TCR beta chain. In its sample, this clonotype was seen a few times. Its antigen is currently not known. No base-level quality is on record; no much larger clone is a single base apart. The germline V gene specifies MGHRA as CDR1 and YSYEKL as CDR2. Here V drops 0 bases and J drops 4 bases, and the junction holds 11 bases not matched to any gene. Its CDR3 holds 18 amino acids, cysteine through phenylalanine. The kept DNA is CDR3 alone, 54 bases in frame from the first base. This entry belongs to a study of T cells of healthy individuals (dated by TCRdb to the late 2010s). The library was prepared using 5' RACE. The data were produced on an Illumina MiSeq. Using fastp trimming at Q25 and MiXCR clonotype assembly, TCRdb reanalyzed the public sequencing data and kept in-frame beta chains. When rows share a CDR3 protein, they turn into one entry using the most common DNA and genes. The sample table contains about 96,000 distinct CDR3 sequences; only one count was recorded for 17% of them. Over 5% of the sample belongs to the ten largest clones.

This clonotype was obtained from a human donor in good health. The V and J genes are TRBV4-1 and TRBJ2-1, and TRBD2 matches 8 of the central bases. Here is the DNA: TGCGCCAGCAGCCAAGAGAACCCCGCGGCGGGGGGTTACAATGAGCAGTTCTTC. It is translated as CASSQENPAAGGYNEQFF.